Described below is a single T cell receptor beta chain sequence and its context. The data originate from a study of regulatory T cells in long-lasting Graves disease. The time point: newly diagnosed GD, antithyroid drugs for less than 3 months. PBMC-extracted RNA yielded the TCR library. Construction of the TCR beta libraries employed iRepertoire HTBI primers in conjunction with Arm-PCR of CDR3 regions. TCRdb re-called the multiplex PCR reads with MiXCR, one entry per CDR3 protein. The table lists about 430,000 distinct CDR3 sequences, roughly 15% of them singletons, with approximately 7.6% in the top ten. The trim removed 3 bases at V and 2 bases at J, leaving 17 bases unmatched. Germline CDR1 and CDR2: ENHRY and SYGVKD. The CDR3 sequence is 19 residues long. The same data also went into a second study, on T cells in Graves' hyperthyroidism and ophthalmopathy.

The chain combines TRBV10-3 with TRBJ2-3, with 7 bases matching TRBD2. The starting material was peripheral blood mononuclear cells (PBMCs), obtained at new diagnosis, from a patient treated with antithyroid drugs. The TCR originated in a woman aged 40 to 50 with Graves disease. In DNA, the CDR3 is TGTGCCATCAGTGACCCTAGTCTAGCGGAAATCGGGGCCACAGATACGCAGTATTTT. Its translation is CAISDPSLAEIGATDTQYF.